The 16 T cell receptor beta chains below all came from one sample that was sequenced in a study of glioma-infiltrating T cells. Using RNA template, CDR3s of TCR alpha and beta were amplified with iRepertoire arm-PCR. From the multiplex PCR reads, TCRdb called clonotypes with MiXCR, one entry per CDR3 protein. The sample lists 93,000 or so distinct CDR3 sequences; around 28% were seen once. Sample: glioma tissue, nonneoplastic brain tissue, or PBMCs (not recorded which). These receptors came from a human donor with low-grade glioma or glioblastoma, undergoing nonglioma brain surgery, or in good health (not recorded which).

This clonotype has at least ten counts. V usage is TRBV6-2 or TRBV6-3 and J usage is TRBJ2-7; D is undetermined. V lost 2 bases, J lost 0 bases, and 8 bases lay in between. CDR3 length: 14 residues. Germline values: CDR1 MNHEY, CDR2 SVGEGT. The CDR3: CASSYGRVSYEQYF. The CDR3 nucleotides are TGTGCCAGCAGTTACGGCCGGGTCTCCTACGAGCAGTACTTC.

The chain has TRBV30 and TRBJ1-1; weak D call: TRBD1 (6 bases). Deletions cut 3 bases from V and 2 bases from J, with 10 bases between. The CDR3 loop spans 13 amino acids. Germline values: CDR1 GTSNPN, CDR2 SVGIG (reference sequence). CDR3 in amino acids: CAWRKGGNTEAFF. CDR3 in DNA: TGTGCCTGGAGGAAGGGGGGAAACACTGAAGCTTTCTTT.

This clonotype was recorded at least ten times. The chain combines TRBV20-1 with TRBJ1-5; maybe TRBD1 (5 bases). This CDR3 comprises 15 residues. In germline, CDR1 is DFQATT, CDR2 SNEGSKA (reference sequence). V lost 3 bases and J 3 bases, leaving 15 bases between the germline ends. Written as DNA, the CDR3 is TGCAGTGCTAGCGAACAGGTTTTGGACAATCAGCCCCAGCATTTT. Translated: CSASEQVLDNQPQHF.

This clonotype has only a few counts. Given a much more abundant clone one base away, this may be a read error. The chain employs TRBV28 and TRBJ1-1; D is undetermined. This CDR3 is 13 amino acids long. Trimming pared 5 bases from V and 3 bases from J, leaving 10 bases between. Germline V lookup: CDR1 MDHEN, CDR2 SYDVKM. CDR3 sequence reads: CASSPPTHTEAFF. For the CDR3, the DNA is TGTGCCAGCAGTCCCCCAACACACACTGAAGCTTTCTTT.

This clonotype was seen at least ten times. The rearrangement joins TRBV20-1 to TRBJ2-3; D possibly matches TRBD1 or TRBD2 (5 bases each). CDR1 DFQATT and CDR2 SNEGSKA come from the germline V gene (reference sequence). V dropped 4 bases and J dropped 1 base, with 12 bases sitting between them. CDR3 length equals 14 residues. CDR3 DNA sequence: TGCAGTGCTACTCGGGACGGCCGCACAGATACGCAGTATTTT. Translated, it gives CSATRDGRTDTQYF.

This clonotype showed up many times. V and J are TRBV7-8 and TRBJ1-4; 8 bases align to TRBD1. There are 15 residues in the CDR3. The ends lost 5 bases at V and 8 bases at J; junction bases unmatched: 10. The V gene's germline CDR1 is SGHVS and CDR2 FQNEAQ. CDR3 in DNA: TGTGCCAGCAGCCCTTCGACAGGGGAGTACGAAAAACTGTTTTTT. Amino acid sequence: CASSPSTGEYEKLFF.

This clonotype showed up many times. The genes are TRBV3-1 and TRBJ2-1; D not certain. V gave up 1 base and J gave up 6 bases, with 13 bases separating them. This CDR3 is built from 15 residues. Per the germline V gene, CDR1 is LGHDT and CDR2 is YNNKEL (reference sequence). As DNA, the CDR3 is TGTGCCAGCAGCCAAGCCGGGTGGGTGGCCAATGAGCAGTTCTTC. Protein product: CASSQAGWVANEQFF.

Regarding this clonotype: This could be a read error, since a much larger clone is one nucleotide away. This rearrangement joins TRBV20-1 to TRBJ1-2, with D uncertain. The length of the CDR3 is 12 residues. Trimming cost V 3 bases and J 4 bases, with 9 bases left between them. Germline V CDR1 and CDR2: DFQATT, SNEGSKA (reference sequence). CDR3 sequence (DNA): TGCAGTGCTAGTGGGGTTGTCTATGGCTACACCTTC. Encoded protein: CSASGVVYGYTF.

This clonotype was detected ten times or more. The genes are TRBV12-3 or TRBV12-4 and TRBJ2-3; TRBD2 is a possible D gene (7 bases). CDR3 length: 17 amino acids. The V gene lost 1 base and the J gene lost 7 bases, with 21 bases spanning the gap. The CDR3 sequence: CASSLGSGGAARNTQYF. The CDR3 nucleotides are TGTGCCAGCAGTTTAGGGAGTGGGGGGGCCGCGCGTAATACGCAGTATTTT.

Worth noting for this clonotype: This may be a read error, as it is one base from a much larger clone. This CDR3 is CASSLGQDYGCTF. The CDR3 nucleotides read TGTGCCAGCAGTCTAGGACAGGACTATGGCTGCACCTTC. This rearrangement joins TRBV6-2 or TRBV6-3 to TRBJ1-2; 7 nucleotides match TRBD1. The CDR3 runs 13 residues. The germline gives CDR1 MNHEY, CDR2 SVGEGT.

This clonotype was seen a few times. The genes are TRBV20-1 and TRBJ2-1; D unclear. V was pared by 0 bases and J by 7 bases, with 7 bases between. Germline-derived CDR1 and CDR2 are DFQATT and SNEGSKA (reference sequence). CDR3 length: 12 amino acids. The DNA of the CDR3 is TGCAGTGCTAGAGAATCCGGGAATGAGCAGTTCTTC. It is translated as CSARESGNEQFF.

This clonotype was observed many times. CDR3 residues: CSGRRVLNTEAFF. The CDR3 DNA is TGCAGCGGGAGGCGAGTATTGAACACTGAAGCTTTCTTT. The chain employs TRBV29-1 and TRBJ1-1; D unresolved. Trimming took off 7 bases at V and 0 bases at J, with 12 bases between the two ends. The CDR3 has 13 amino acids. Germline V gene sequence: CDR1 SQVTM, CDR2 ANQGSEA.

This clonotype has ten or more counts. The chain joins TRBV20-1 to TRBJ2-1, with 8 nucleotides matching TRBD2. This CDR3 is 16 amino acids long. Per the germline V gene, CDR1 is DFQATT and CDR2 is SNEGSKA (reference sequence). V lost 0 bases, J lost 3 bases, and 7 bases stayed unmatched. The CDR3 here is CSARDRAGGSYNEQFF. The CDR3, as DNA: TGCAGTGCTAGAGATCGGGCGGGGGGCAGCTACAATGAGCAGTTCTTC.

In regard to this clonotype: This sequence may be a read error, since a much larger clone differs from it by one base. The V gene is TRBV7-2, the J gene TRBJ1-1; D unresolved. There are 13 residues in the CDR3. The germline CDR1 and CDR2 sequences are SGHTA and FQGNSA. This CDR3 reads CASSPQVDTEALF. The CDR3 region has the DNA TGTGCCAGCAGCCCCCAGGTCGATACTGAAGCTCTCTTT.

This clonotype was seen many times. This chain joins TRBV4-1 and TRBJ2-1, with 13 bases fitting TRBD2. The CDR3 is 14 residues long. V lost 6 bases, J lost 7 bases, and 3 bases stayed unmatched. The germline CDR1 and CDR2 sequences are MGHRA and YSYEKL. CDR3 in amino acids: CASRQGLAGNEQFF. The DNA of the CDR3 is TGCGCCAGCAGGCAGGGACTAGCGGGAAATGAGCAGTTCTTC.

The chain employs TRBV7-9 and TRBJ1-2, with TRBD1 as a possible D gene (6 bases). The V and J ends lost 5 bases and 4 bases respectively, with 11 bases between them. CDR1 is SEHNR, CDR2 FQNEAQ, per germline (reference sequence). The CDR3 is made up of 13 amino acids. CDR3 bases: TGTGCCAGCAGCCGTATGACAGGCTATGGCTACACCTTC. Its protein is CASSRMTGYGYTF.